One and the same sample provided the 13 T cell receptor beta chains below, sequenced in a study of shared clonotypes between healthy human individuals. Sequencing was performed with immunoSEQ multiplex PCR; in TCRdb, only in-frame clones are kept and a portion is missing. Found here are about half a million clones, around four fifths of them singletons; the top ten hold around 12%. The sample was PBMCs. These receptors were collected from a woman between 40 and 50 years old in good health. Some clones in this sample may be carry-over from other donors' samples.

This clone was observed a few times. V and J are TRBV11-2 and TRBJ1-3, with D unresolved. The CDR3 loop spans 14 amino acids. Germline V CDR1 and CDR2: SGHAT, FQNNGV. With 6 bases removed from V and 3 bases from J, the gap between germline ends came to 12 bases. In DNA, the CDR3 is TGTGCCAGCAGTGGGCTACGTTTTGGAAACACCATATATTTT. Translating gives CASSGLRFGNTIYF.

The chain links TRBV10-1 to TRBJ2-1, with D maybe TRBD1 (6 bases). The CDR3 has 13 amino acids. Germline CDR1 and CDR2: WNHNN and SYGVQD (reference sequence). The germline V and J ends were trimmed by 4 bases and 7 bases, with 11 bases remaining between them. CDR3 in amino acids: CASSGGRINEQFF. The DNA for the CDR3 is TGCGCCAGCAGTGGGGGGCGGATTAATGAGCAGTTCTTC.

This chain joins TRBV4-1 and TRBJ2-5; 10 nucleotides match TRBD2. Looked up from germline, CDR1 is MGHRA and CDR2 is YSYEKL. Unmatched junction bases numbered 6, after V lost 0 bases and J lost 5 bases. CDR3 length equals 16 residues. The CDR3 DNA is TGCGCCAGCAGCCAAGACTTGGGACTAGCGTATGAGACCCAGTACTTC. Residues: CASSQDLGLAYETQYF.

As regards this clone: One junction end disagrees with the germline gene, perhaps due to a read error. The chain is built from TRBV29-1 and TRBJ2-7; D uncertain. This CDR3 spans 13 amino acids. The germline gives CDR1 SQVTM, CDR2 ANQGSEA. CDR3 region: CSVEAGAWNEQHF. For the CDR3, the DNA is TGCAGCGTTGAAGCCGGAGCGTGGAACGAGCAGCACTTC.

This clone was detected ten times or more. This chain joins TRBV6-4 and TRBJ2-1, with 9 bases matching TRBD2. Per the germline V gene, CDR1 is MRHNA and CDR2 is SNTAGT. The V segment lost 4 bases and the J segment 0 bases; nucleotides outside the gene matches: 7. The CDR3 length is 17 residues. The chain's CDR3 is CASSVLAGEHSYNEQFF. For the CDR3, the DNA is TGTGCCAGCAGTGTGTTAGCGGGAGAGCACTCCTACAATGAGCAGTTCTTC.

The rearrangement uses TRBV7-9 and TRBJ2-3; D is undetermined. Germline CDR1 reads SEHNR; CDR2 reads FQNEAQ (reference sequence). The CDR3 has 12 residues. V lost 1 base and J lost 4, with 3 bases in between. DNA of the CDR3: TGTGCCAGCAGCTTAGTGCCAGATACGCAGTATTTT. This sequence encodes CASSLVPDTQYF.

The rearrangement links TRBV19 to TRBJ2-5; D is possibly TRBD1 or TRBD2 (5 bases each). CDR1 and CDR2 (germline): LNHDA, SQIVND (reference sequence). V was pared by 4 bases and J by 5 bases, with 17 bases between. The CDR3 contains 15 residues. DNA of the CDR3: TGTGCCAGTAGTAGGGGACCCTCGCCGGGGGAGACCCAGTACTTC. This encodes CASSRGPSPGETQYF.

The chain links TRBV2 to TRBJ1-5, with a tentative D call TRBD1 (5 bases). Germline V gene lookup returns CDR1 SNHLY and CDR2 FYNNEI. V was pared by 3 bases and J by 6 bases, with 12 bases between. The CDR3 loop spans 14 amino acids. CDR3 sequence (DNA): TGTGCCAGCAGTGACACAGGAAACCCTCAGCCCCAGCATTTT. Amino acids: CASSDTGNPQPQHF.

V usage is TRBV27 and J usage is TRBJ2-6; the match to TRBD1 covers 11 bases. Germline CDR1 reads MNHEY; CDR2 reads SMNVEV (reference sequence). This CDR3 is built from 19 residues. The junction had 7 bases not matched to a gene; V was cut back by 3 bases and J by 0 bases. The CDR3 loop is CASSFGQGAFYSGANVLTF. CDR3 in DNA: TGTGCCAGCAGTTTCGGACAGGGGGCTTTTTACTCTGGGGCCAACGTCCTGACTTTC.

The V call is TRBV15, the J call TRBJ2-1; D gene uncertain. Germline CDR1 is LNHNV and CDR2 is YYDKDF (reference sequence). V shed 1 base and J shed 12 bases, with 10 bases lying between them. CDR3 length: 12 residues. In DNA form, the CDR3 reads TGTGCCACCAGCAGAGCTCTTCTGGCGCAGTTCTTC. Encoded protein: CATSRALLAQFF. Based on the CDR3 plus reference TRBV15 and TRBJ2-1, the full variable domain is DAMVIQNPRYQVTQFGKPVTLSCSQTLNHNVMYWYQQKSSQAPKLLFHYYDKDFNNEADTPDNFQSRRPNTSFCFLDIRSPGLGDTAMYLCATSRALLAQFFGPGTRLTVL.

The CDR3 loop reads CASRSRTDTQYF. The CDR3 coding sequence is TGTGCCAGCAGGTCTCGGACAGATACGCAGTATTTT. V and J are TRBV2 and TRBJ2-3; D unresolved. The CDR3 consists of 12 residues. From germline, CDR1 is SNHLY and CDR2 FYNNEI. V was pared by 6 bases and J by 3 bases, with 7 bases between.

The chain links TRBV30 to TRBJ1-2, with D unclear. This CDR3 has 14 amino acids. Germline V gives CDR1 GTSNPN, CDR2 SVGIG (reference sequence). Trimming cost V 1 base and J 1 base, with 10 bases left between them. Here the CDR3 reads CAWSGAGGNYGYTF. The CDR3 DNA follows: TGTGCCTGGAGTGGGGCAGGCGGTAACTATGGCTACACCTTC.

V and J are TRBV5-4 and TRBJ1-2; D not certain. Germline V gene sequence: CDR1 SGHNT, CDR2 YYREEE (reference sequence). The CDR3 runs to 15 residues. V gave up 0 bases and J gave up 0 bases, with 9 bases separating them. The CDR3 DNA follows: TGTGCCAGCAGCTTGGGACCCGAACCTAACTATGGCTACACCTTC. Translation: CASSLGPEPNYGYTF.